Below are 27 T cell receptor beta chains sequenced from a single sample in a study of pediatric ulcerative colitis. Some clones are missing from TCRdb's copy, which holds only in-frame ones; the method was immunoSEQ multiplex PCR. The sample shows about 36,000 clones, less than 85% of them seen only once. The sequenced sample was blood. Source of these receptors: a girl aged 10 to 17 with moderate ulcerative colitis.

The V call is TRBV29-1, the J call TRBJ2-1; 13 bases line up with TRBD2. The CDR3 consists of 17 residues. CDR1 is SQVTM and CDR2 is ANQGSEA in the germline V gene. J gave up 4 bases and V 0 bases, and 6 bases lay outside the gene matches. This CDR3 is CSVEDRGLAGKYNEQFF. The CDR3 DNA follows: TGCAGCGTTGAAGATCGGGGACTAGCGGGGAAGTACAATGAGCAGTTCTTC.

The rearrangement links TRBV9 to TRBJ1-2; D is possibly TRBD1 (5 bases). Trimming pared 0 bases from V and 2 bases from J, leaving 5 bases between. Germline CDR1 and CDR2: SGDLS and YYNGEE. This CDR3 is 13 amino acids long. The CDR3 loop reads CASSVDRNYGYTF. In DNA, the CDR3 is TGTGCCAGCAGCGTAGACAGGAACTATGGCTACACCTTC.

The rearrangement links TRBV11-2 to TRBJ2-5; 9 nucleotides align to TRBD2. Germline V gene sequence: CDR1 SGHAT, CDR2 FQNNGV. V lost 5 bases to trimming and J lost 0 bases; unmatched junction nucleotides: 7. CDR3 length: 16 residues. DNA for the CDR3: TGTGCCAGCAGCCCGTTGAGCGGGGGGTACCAAGAGACCCAGTACTTC. It yields the protein CASSPLSGGYQETQYF.

The V call is TRBV27, the J call TRBJ2-7, with D perhaps matching TRBD1 or TRBD2 (5 bases each). Germline CDR1 MNHEY, CDR2 SMNVEV (reference sequence). The ends were cut back, 3 bases at V and 2 bases at J, with 11 bases in the middle. The CDR3 runs 14 residues. The CDR3 sequence is CASSFRDAPYEQYF. In DNA form, the CDR3 reads TGTGCCAGCAGTTTCCGGGACGCCCCCTACGAGCAGTACTTC.

The CDR3 spells CASSFQIDNEQFF. CDR3 sequence (DNA): TGTGCCAGCAGCTTTCAGATAGACAATGAGCAGTTCTTC. The chain joins TRBV11-2 to TRBJ2-1; unclear D gene. With 3 bases removed from V and 5 bases from J, the gap between germline ends came to 8 bases. Looked up from germline, CDR1 is SGHAT and CDR2 is FQNNGV. The CDR3 length is 13 residues.

The chain links TRBV11-3 to TRBJ1-1, with D perhaps TRBD1 (6 bases). Germline values: CDR1 SGHNT, CDR2 YENEEA. The ends were cut back, 5 bases at V and 7 bases at J, with 11 bases in the middle. The CDR3 is 12 amino acids. In DNA, the CDR3 is TGTGCCAGCAGCCATGGACAGAGTGAAGCTTTCTTT. Its protein product is CASSHGQSEAFF.

This chain joins TRBV28 and TRBJ2-1, with D possibly TRBD2 on 6 matching bases. The CDR3 loop spans 16 amino acids. Trimming left V 10 bases short and J 4 bases short, with 23 bases between. From germline, CDR1 is MDHEN and CDR2 SYDVKM. The CDR3 DNA reads as TGTGCCACCTCGGGGGATATGAGAGACTATTACAATGAGCAGTTCTTC. It codes for CATSGDMRDYYNEQFF.

This CDR3 reads CASSLVGQSYEQYF. DNA of the CDR3: TGTGCCAGCAGCTTAGTGGGACAGTCCTACGAGCAGTACTTC. J is TRBJ2-7 and V is TRBV7-9; 7 nucleotides agree with TRBD1. The V gene's germline CDR1 is SEHNR and CDR2 FQNEAQ (reference sequence). This CDR3 is 14 amino acids long. With 1 base clipped from V and 1 base from J, the junction kept 1 base outside the gene matches.

This clone has just a few counts. The V and J genes are TRBV7-2 and TRBJ1-6, with D uncertain. Germline CDR1 reads SGHTA; CDR2 reads FQGNSA. The CDR3 loop spans 13 amino acids. With 0 bases removed from V and 12 bases from J, the gap between germline ends came to 9 bases. The CDR3 sequence: CASSLAGSGPLHF. Written as DNA, the CDR3 is TGTGCCAGCAGCTTAGCAGGGTCAGGACCCCTCCACTTT.

This clone was seen a single time. The V and J genes are TRBV27 and TRBJ1-1, with D perhaps TRBD1 (5 bases). Germline V lookup: CDR1 MNHEY, CDR2 SMNVEV (reference sequence). The CDR3 runs 15 residues. Trimming took off 8 bases at V and 2 bases at J, with 18 bases between the two ends. The CDR3, as DNA: TGTGCCAGCTACCCCGGAGGGGTGGAAAACACTGAAGCTTTCTTT. Amino acid sequence: CASYPGGVENTEAFF.

This chain links TRBV25-1 with TRBJ1-4, with 8 bases lining up with TRBD1. V lost 2 bases to trimming and J lost 8 bases; unmatched junction nucleotides: 7. The CDR3 covers 15 residues. CDR1 MGHDK and CDR2 SYGVNS come from the germline V gene. As DNA, the CDR3 is TGTGCCAGCAGTGAACCGGGACAGGAGGAAGAAAAACTGTTTTTT. Amino acid sequence: CASSEPGQEEEKLFF.

The V gene is TRBV19, the J gene TRBJ2-1; 9 bases map to TRBD1. The CDR3 has 13 residues. Germline-derived CDR1 and CDR2 are LNHDA and SQIVND (reference sequence). After removal of 6 bases from V and 7 bases from J, the junction contained 4 bases not matched to a gene. The CDR3 reads CASRAGTGNEQFF. CDR3 DNA: TGTGCCAGTAGAGCCGGGACAGGGAATGAGCAGTTCTTC.

The chain has TRBV4-2 and TRBJ2-2; no definite D call. V was cut by 0 bases and J by 6 bases, with 20 bases left in between. CDR1 is LGHNA, CDR2 YNFKEQ, per germline. CDR3 length equals 18 residues. This chain's CDR3 is CASSQEVALGNTAGELFF. The CDR3 DNA reads TGTGCCAGCAGCCAAGAGGTGGCGTTAGGAAATACGGCCGGGGAGCTGTTTTTT.

This chain uses TRBV4-1 with TRBJ2-1; 8 nucleotides line up with TRBD1. The length of the CDR3 is 17 residues. V trimming: 0 bases; J trimming: 2 bases; junction bases outside the gene matches: 6. Germline CDR1 and CDR2: MGHRA and YSYEKL. CDR3 in amino acids: CASSQEPRTGPYNEQFF. CDR3 DNA: TGCGCCAGCAGCCAAGAGCCCCGGACAGGGCCCTACAATGAGCAGTTCTTC.

The chain uses TRBV7-9 and TRBJ2-7; 9 bases match TRBD1. The V segment lost 5 bases and the J segment 5 bases; nucleotides outside the gene matches: 4. The CDR3 is 13 residues long. Germline V CDR1 and CDR2: SEHNR, FQNEAQ (reference sequence). The CDR3 region has the DNA TGTGCCAGCAGCCCCCGGACAGGGGACGAGCAGTACTTC. It codes for CASSPRTGDEQYF.

CDR3 nucleotide sequence: TGTGCCAGCAGTCACCGGGTAGGAGGGGCCCAGCATTTT. It encodes CASSHRVGGAQHF. V and J are TRBV6-5 and TRBJ1-5; D is possibly TRBD1 (5 bases). The ends were cut back, 5 bases at V and 11 bases at J, with 16 bases in the middle. The CDR3 extends over 13 amino acids. The germline gives CDR1 MNHEY, CDR2 SVGAGI.

The chain links TRBV15 to TRBJ1-2; D might be TRBD1 (5 bases). Trimming stripped 5 bases from V and 8 bases from J, with 15 bases between. CDR1 is LNHNV and CDR2 is YYDKDF in the germline V gene (reference sequence). This CDR3 has 13 residues. CDR3 coding DNA: TGTGCCACCAGCGGCAGGGTTGCTCGCGGCTACACCTTC. As protein: CATSGRVARGYTF. The full variable domain, with the rest looked up from reference TRBV15 and TRBJ1-2, is DAMVIQNPRYQVTQFGKPVTLSCSQTLNHNVMYWYQQKSSQAPKLLFHYYDKDFNNEADTPDNFQSRRPNTSFCFLDIRSPGLGDTAMYLCATSGRVARGYTFGSGTRLTVV.

The chain combines TRBV11-2 with TRBJ1-1; D is unresolved. Trimming removed 0 bases at V and 1 base at J, with 9 bases between. Germline V gene lookup returns CDR1 SGHAT and CDR2 FQNNGV. The CDR3 sequence is 15 residues long. CDR3 protein: CASSLDRVPNTEAFF. DNA for the CDR3: TGTGCCAGCAGCTTAGACCGGGTACCGAACACTGAAGCTTTCTTT. The full variable domain, with the rest looked up from reference TRBV11-2 and TRBJ1-1, is EAGVAQSPRYKIIEKRQSVAFWCNPISGHATLYWYQQILGQGPKLLIQFQNNGVVDDSQLPKDRFSAERLKGVDSTLKIQPAKLEDSAVYLCASSLDRVPNTEAFFGQGTRLTVV.

The genes are TRBV13 and TRBJ1-5; D gene uncertain. CDR1 and CDR2 (germline): PRHDT, FYEKMQ (reference sequence). The ends were cut back, 2 bases at V and 2 bases at J, with 4 bases in the middle. This CDR3 has 13 amino acids. CDR3 protein: CASSLWGNQPQHF. CDR3 DNA sequence: TGTGCCAGCAGCTTATGGGGCAATCAGCCCCAGCATTTT. The full variable domain, in which reference TRBV13 and TRBJ1-5 provide the parts outside the CDR3, is AAGVIQSPRHLIKEKRETATLKCYPIPRHDTVYWYQQGPGQDPQFLISFYEKMQSDKGSIPDRFSAQQFSDYHSELNMSSLELGDSALYFCASSLWGNQPQHFGDGTRLSIL.

V usage is TRBV7-8 and J usage is TRBJ2-7; perhaps TRBD2 as D (5 bases). Between the trimmed V and J ends, which lost 3 bases and 4 bases, there was a span of 25 bases. Germline values: CDR1 SGHVS, CDR2 FQNEAQ. The CDR3 extends over 18 amino acids. In nucleotides, the CDR3 is TGTGCCAGCAGCTTGGGCCGCCCAGCAGTCAACCTAGCATACGAGCAGTACTTC. Residues: CASSLGRPAVNLAYEQYF.

This clone has just a few counts. The chain combines TRBV4-2 with TRBJ1-2, with D possibly TRBD1 on 5 matching bases. This CDR3 has 14 residues. Germline CDR1 is LGHNA and CDR2 is YNFKEQ. Trimming removed 1 base at V and 8 bases at J, with 14 bases between. The DNA for the CDR3 is TGTGCCAGCAGCCAAGGTTTGGGGCCCGGGGGCTACACCTTC. Translated, it gives CASSQGLGPGGYTF.

V usage is TRBV5-8 and J usage is TRBJ2-7, with TRBD1 identical over 9 bases. The CDR3 is 13 residues long. The V gene's germline CDR1 is SGHTS and CDR2 YDEGEE. Trimming at V came to 4 bases and at J to 4 bases, leaving 3 bases not matched to a gene. This CDR3 is CASSLDRGYEQYF. The CDR3 coding sequence is TGTGCCAGCAGCCTCGACAGGGGGTACGAGCAGTACTTC. Supplemented by reference TRBV5-8 and TRBJ2-7, the full variable domain reads EAGVTQSPTHLIKTRGQQATLRCSPISGHTSVYWYQQALGLGLQFLLWYDEGEERNRGNFPPRFSGRQFPNYSSELNVNALELEDSALYLCASSLDRGYEQYFGPGTRLTVT.

V and J are TRBV25-1 and TRBJ1-4; no clear D. V gave up 2 bases and J gave up 3 bases, with 10 bases separating them. Germline loops: CDR1 MGHDK, CDR2 SYGVNS. CDR3 size: 15 residues. CDR3 loop: CASSERTDSNEKLFF. The CDR3 DNA reads TGTGCCAGCAGTGAACGGACGGATTCTAATGAAAAACTGTTTTTT.

This clone was counted between two and nine times. CDR3 sequence reads: CASSETASRFGYTF. CDR3 DNA sequence: TGTGCCAGCAGCGAGACGGCTTCTAGGTTTGGCTACACCTTC. The V gene is TRBV6-7, the J gene TRBJ1-2; no firm D call. TRBV6-7 is identified as an open reading frame with a role that is uncertain. The V end lost 6 bases, the J end lost 7 bases, and 18 bases lay between the germline ends. The CDR3 contains 14 residues.

The gene calls are TRBV7-9 and TRBJ1-1; D uncertain. CDR1 is SEHNR and CDR2 is FQNEAQ in the germline V gene (reference sequence). The CDR3 totals 15 residues. V was clipped by 1 base and J by 6 bases, with 15 bases between them. The CDR3, as DNA: TGTGCCAGCAGCTTAGACGGAGGGAGTTGGGCTGAAGCTTTCTTT. Its translation is CASSLDGGSWAEAFF.

This chain connects TRBV10-3 to TRBJ2-7; 9 bases line up with TRBD1. The CDR3 runs to 12 residues. Trimming at V came to 8 bases and at J to 3 bases, leaving 2 bases not matched to a gene. Looked up from germline, CDR1 is ENHRY and CDR2 is SYGVKD. The CDR3: CAIQDRGYEQYF. The CDR3 DNA follows: TGTGCCATCCAGGACAGGGGCTACGAGCAGTACTTC.

The chain is built from TRBV7-9 and TRBJ2-2; D assignment may be TRBD1 or TRBD2 (5 bases each). Germline CDR1 is SEHNR and CDR2 is FQNEAQ (reference sequence). This CDR3 region has 14 residues. Trimming took 1 base from V and 6 from J, leaving 9 bases between them. The CDR3 nucleotides are TGTGCCAGCAGCTTAGGAGGGGCTCCCGGGGAGCTGTTTTTT. As protein: CASSLGGAPGELFF.